This T cell receptor (beta chain) was profiled in a study of blood T cell repertoires in COVID-19. Donors were grouped by their self-reported clinical history. In this sample, this clone turned up a few times. This CDR3 spans 13 amino acids. From germline, CDR1 is MRHNA and CDR2 SNTAGT. V was shortened by 1 base and J by 8 bases, with 10 bases between the two germline ends. The repertoire was sequenced with immunoSEQ multiplex PCR; TCRdb's copy has only in-frame clones and lacks some. This table holds around 64,000 clones, around two thirds found once. Source material: PBMCs or T cells enriched from blood (not recorded which). The gene calls are TRBV6-4 and TRBJ2-3; D is ambiguous. The sequence derives from a woman aged 60-75 years who had been exposed to COVID-19. The CDR3 sequence: CASSDWAQGTQYF. The DNA of the CDR3 is TGTGCCAGCAGTGACTGGGCACAAGGTACGCAGTATTTT.